This TCR beta chain was sequenced during a study of PD-1 blockade in classical Hodgkin lymphoma. Study at large: Patients were administered nivolumab (3 mg/kg intravenously) every 2 weeks.

About this clone: Antigen unknown.

The CDR3 length is 12 residues. With 6 bases removed from V and 4 bases from J, the gap between germline ends came to 10 bases. The germline gives CDR1 WSHSY, CDR2 SAAADI. Findings and caveats of the study: Patients with an early start, nivolumab under 1 year after ASCT, were excluded. Undefined causes, possibly disease activity or prior therapy, underlie the repertoire differences. Complete responders' diversity at baseline resembled that of newly diagnosed patients.

All trial patients relapsed after autologous stem cell transplantation. Sequenced by immunoSEQ multiplex PCR; TCRdb stores in-frame clones only, minus some. This table has 9,500 to 10,000 clones, roughly nine tenths appearing once. The chain uses TRBV10-2 and TRBJ2-7; possibly TRBD1 for D (5 bases). Sequenced here: peripheral blood mononuclear cells (PBMCs), sampled at baseline. The TCR was taken from a human donor with classical Hodgkin lymphoma. The CDR3 region has the DNA TGCGCCAGCAGACCGACAGCATACGAGCAGTACTTC. Its protein product is CASRPTAYEQYF.